Sequencing of this T cell receptor beta chain was carried out in a study of blood T cell repertoires in COVID-19. At the level of the study: Samples of COVID-19 (acute and convalescent) were obtained from the United States, Italy and Spain.

In the authors' workflow: Cell counts per sample came from amplifying reference gene primers. Libraries were prepared by immunoSEQ multiplex PCR; TCRdb keeps only in-frame clonotypes and omits some of them. V and J calls and clone size are given by that table; D and trimming were obtained from the DNA. Of 200,000 to 300,000 clones in the sample, roughly 86% were seen once. The J segment lost 8 bases and the V segment lost 1 base, leaving 15 bases of the junction unmatched. The CDR3 consists of 18 residues. From germline, CDR1 is SGHVS and CDR2 FQNEAQ. The cohort comprised adults aged about 18 to 100 years residing in about two dozen US areas. Clinical histories supplied by participants themselves formed the basis of cohort assignment.

J is TRBJ2-1 and V is TRBV7-8; 9 bases match TRBD2. Sequenced: PBMCs or T cells enriched from blood (not recorded which). The clonotype originates from a woman aged 40 to 50 with acute COVID-19. The CDR3 sequence: CASSLVASGTYIPDEQFF. The DNA for the CDR3 is TGTGCCAGCAGCTTAGTTGCTAGCGGGACCTACATCCCCGATGAGCAGTTCTTC.